The 3 T cell receptor beta chains in this list originate from one sample, sequenced in a study of response to subunit inactivated influenza vaccine (dated by TCRdb to the late 2010s). Libraries were prepared through RT-PCR. Sequencing took place on an Illumina HiSeq 2500. TCRdb took the public reads, trimmed them with fastp at Q25, ran MiXCR for clone calling and kept in-frame beta chains. Rows merge per CDR3 protein into single entries with the most common DNA and genes. This sample comprises 710,000 or so distinct CDR3 sequences, 15% to 18% of them detected only once. 11% of the sample goes to the ten largest clones. The specimen was PBMCs from blood, collected about 13 days after vaccination. The source of these receptors is a man in his fifties who received an inactivated influenza vaccine. Donor details come from another sample of the same person, matched by shared clones.

The CDR3 DNA follows: TGTGCCAGCAGTTTACCGGGGACTAGCTCCGGGGAGCTGTTTTTT. Translating it yields CASSLPGTSSGELFF. The rearrangement uses TRBV28 and TRBJ2-2; 9 nucleotides line up with TRBD2. With V trimmed by 2 bases and J by 6 bases, 4 bases remained unmatched. Germline V gives CDR1 MDHEN, CDR2 SYDVKM. This CDR3 comprises 15 residues.

This clonotype was counted only a few times. The chain couples TRBV7-2 to TRBJ2-1; tentative D call: TRBD2 (5 bases). This CDR3 spans 13 amino acids. Trimming shortened V by 5 bases and J by 8 bases, and 13 bases separated the two germline ends. CDR1 and CDR2 from the germline V gene are SGHTA and FQGNSA. The CDR3: CASSRTRWDEQFF. The CDR3 region has the DNA TGTGCCAGCAGCCGCACTAGATGGGATGAGCAGTTCTTC.

This clonotype was detected only a few times. The gene calls are TRBV5-1 and TRBJ2-1, with a weak D call TRBD2 (6 bases). The V end lost 2 bases, the J end lost 7 bases, and 16 bases lay between the germline ends. Germline CDR1 and CDR2: SGHRS and YFSETQ. The CDR3 is 15 amino acids. CDR3: CASSFIIGSGNEQFF. CDR3 coding DNA: TGCGCCAGCAGCTTCATAATTGGAAGCGGGAATGAGCAGTTCTTC.